These T cell receptor beta chains were read from a single sample in a study of shared clonotypes between healthy human individuals. Profiling relied on immunoSEQ multiplex PCR, and the TCRdb table lists in-frame clones only, not all of them. The sample carries about 2 million clones, 85% to 95% recorded once. The sample comprised naive CD8+ T cells sorted from blood. The receptors come from a man younger than 30 in good health. The CDR3 runs from the conserved cysteine through the conserved F or W. The D gene is left open where the match is weak. Part of the rows lack a size; the others show once, few, many or a class for expanded clones.

V gene,J gene,clone size,D gene,CDR3 DNA,CDR3 protein
TRBV19,TRBJ2-2,NA,TRBD2,TGTGCCAGTAGGCCCCTCTGGGGGGGAAACACCGGGGAGCTGTTTTTT,CASRPLWGGNTGELFF
TRBV10-2,TRBJ2-7,NA,TRBD1,TGCGCCAGCAGTGAGACAGGGGCCTTAAACCACGAGCAGTACTTC,CASSETGALNHEQYF
TRBV5-1,TRBJ2-1,NA,NA,TGCGCCAGCAGCTTGCCAGGGTTCAATGAGCAGTTCTTC,CASSLPGFNEQFF
TRBV2,TRBJ2-7,NA,TRBD2,TGTGCCAGCAGTGGTCCTAGCGGAGCCACCTACGAGCAGTACTTC,CASSGPSGATYEQYF
TRBV10-3,TRBJ1-1,NA,TRBD1,TGTGCCATCAGTGAGGCTGCGGGACAGGACACTGAAGCTTTCTTT,CAISEAAGQDTEAFF
TRBV4-2,TRBJ1-1,NA,NA,TGTGCCAGCAGCCAAGAAGTTGGCCCGATTAGTGAAGCTTTCTTT,CASSQEVGPISEAFF
TRBV6-1,TRBJ2-7,NA,TRBD2,TGTGCCAGCACCTACGGACTAGCGGGAGCCTACGAGCAGTACTTC,CASTYGLAGAYEQYF
TRBV29-1,TRBJ2-1,NA,NA,TGCAGCGCTCTACTCACAACGGGGGAGAGCCACAACAATGAGCAGTTCTTC,CSALLTTGESHNNEQFF
TRBV11-2,TRBJ1-6,NA,TRBD1,TGTGCCAGCAGTCGAGCTGGGAGGGGGCAATCACCCCTCCACTTT,CASSRAGRGQSPLHF
TRBV13,TRBJ1-2,once,TRBD1,TGTGCCAGCAGCTTATCCCCAGGGGGGAGTCGAGGCTACACCTTC,CASSLSPGGSRGYTF
TRBV2,TRBJ1-1,NA,NA,TGTGCCAGCGGAGGCCCCGACACTGATGAAGCTTTCTTT,CASGGPDTDEAFF
TRBV7-9,TRBJ1-1,NA,NA,TGTGCCAGCAGCCCAGTACTTGTAACTGAAGCTTTCTTT,CASSPVLVTEAFF
TRBV19,TRBJ1-5,once,NA,TGTGCCAGTAGTTGGGACGGCGATAGCAATCAGCCCCAGCATTTT,CASSWDGDSNQPQHF
TRBV27,TRBJ2-1,NA,NA,TGTGCCAGCAGTTTAGCCGTGCCCGGGGGCGGATTATACAATGAGCAGTTCTTC,CASSLAVPGGGLYNEQFF
TRBV27,TRBJ1-1,NA,NA,TGTGCCAGCAGCCTTGGACAGAACACTGAAGCTTTCTTT,CASSLGQNTEAFF
TRBV4-1,TRBJ2-7,NA,NA,TGCGCCAGCAGCCAAGTTCCCTCCTACGAGCAGTACTTC,CASSQVPSYEQYF
TRBV9,TRBJ2-1,once,NA,TGTGCCAGCAGCGCCTACTGGTCGAGAAATGAGCAGTTCTTC,CASSAYWSRNEQFF
TRBV9,TRBJ2-1,NA,TRBD2,TGTGCCAGCAGCGCAGGGACTAGCTGGCCTGAGCAGTTCTTC,CASSAGTSWPEQFF
TRBV7-9,TRBJ2-1,NA,NA,TGTGCCAGCAGCTTACCGGGGTCCTCCTACAATGAGCAGTTCTTC,CASSLPGSSYNEQFF
TRBV28,TRBJ1-1,NA,NA,TGTGCCAGCAGTTTGGTCTTCATGAACACTGAAGCTTTCTTT,CASSLVFMNTEAFF
TRBV7-9,TRBJ1-1,once,NA,TGTGCCAGCAGCCTCGGGGGGGCCACTGAAGCTTTCTTT,CASSLGGATEAFF
TRBV11-2,TRBJ2-7,once,NA,TGTGCCAGCAGCTTACCCGCCGACGAGCAGTACTTC,CASSLPADEQYF
TRBV7-9,TRBJ1-2,NA,NA,TGTGCCAGCAGCGGTAACCCAAGCTATGGCTACACCTTC,CASSGNPSYGYTF
TRBV7-6,TRBJ2-7,NA,NA,TGTGCCAGCAGCTTAGTGTCCCACCCAGGCGAGCAGTACTTC,CASSLVSHPGEQYF
TRBV7-9,TRBJ2-5,NA,TRBD1,TGTGCCAGCAGCTTAGAGACAGGGAGCATGTGGGAGACCCAGTACTTC,CASSLETGSMWETQYF
TRBV9,TRBJ2-3,NA,NA,TGTGCCAGCAGCCTTCGCACAGATACGCAGTATTTT,CASSLRTDTQYF
TRBV11-2,TRBJ2-3,NA,NA,TGTGCCAGCAGCTTAGGAGATGGAGGGCTCACAGATACGCAGTATTTT,CASSLGDGGLTDTQYF